The TCR beta chain under discussion was sequenced for a study of human T cells and chemical hapten exposure. Study-level background: DPC (0.01%) was patch tested on the upper back and read at 6 days. Patients, a majority of them female, were diagnosed with alopecia areata, totalis or universalis.

V lost 0 bases and J lost 2, with 2 bases in between. The germline gives CDR1 KGHSY, CDR2 FQNENV. The CDR3 has 13 residues. As to time point: pre-sensitization, week 0. Noted treatment: therapeutic diphenylcyclopropenone sensitization with weekly scalp DPC. Original analysis: The median was about 100,000 TCRs per sample, ranging 23,224 to 690,600. TCRdb reprocessed the RACE reads via MiXCR and lists one record per CDR3 protein. TCRdb, rather than the study authors, made the V and J calls. The sample carries 99,000 or so distinct CDR3 sequences, approximately 11% recorded once. The chain recombines TRBV16 with TRBJ1-5; D remains ambiguous. This TCR was sampled from a woman aged 60-75 years with alopecia areata. Some clones in this sample may be carry-over from other donors' samples. The source was whole blood, collected in connection with sensitization to the hapten diphenylcyclopropenone (DPC). This CDR3 is CASSQSRNQPQHF. The CDR3 nucleotides are TGTGCCAGCAGCCAATCGCGCAATCAGCCCCAGCATTTT. The full variable domain, completed using reference TRBV16 and TRBJ1-5, is GEEVAQTPKHLVRGEGQKAKLYCAPIKGHSYVFWYQQVLKNEFKFLISFQNENVFDETGMPKERFSAKCLPNSPCSLEIQATKLEDSAVYFCASSQSRNQPQHFGDGTRLSIL.